The clone carrying this TCR beta chain was seen a few times. Its antigen is as yet unknown. The source of the sample is a study of T-cell reconstitution after alpha-beta-depleted transplantation in children. J was trimmed by 8 bases and V by 5 bases; bases with no gene match: 11. The CDR3 covers 15 residues. CDR1 is LGHDT and CDR2 is YNNKEL in the germline V gene (reference sequence). For TCRbeta, the library was prepared with unique molecular identifiers. TCRdb processed the PCR reads anew with MiXCR; each CDR3 protein has one entry. The data show about 460,000 distinct CDR3 sequences, with roughly a tenth seen just once and roughly 2.1% held by the top ten. Points from the study as a whole: About two months after transplant, alpha-beta T cells reportedly came from several hundred expanded graft clones. T-cell numbers and diversity one year post-transplant derived largely from freshly generated T cells.

The sequencing used PBMCs, collected before TCRalphabeta/CD19-depleted stem cell transplant. The chain couples TRBV3-1 to TRBJ1-2, with TRBD1 matching over 10 bases. This sequence originates from a child aged 2 to 10 with inherited bone marrow failure, due to receive a stem cell transplant. For the CDR3, the DNA is TGTGCCAGCAGCTTACCGGGACAGGGGAAGGAAGGCTACACCTTC. The encoded protein is CASSLPGQGKEGYTF. Full variable domain (rest looked up from reference TRBV3-1 and TRBJ1-2): DTAVSQTPKYLVTQMGNDKSIKCEQNLGHDTMYWYKQDSKKFLKIMFSYNNKELIINETVPNRFSPKSPDKAHLNLHINSLELGDSAVYFCASSLPGQGKEGYTFGSGTRLTVV.